These 30 T cell receptor beta chains came from one sample sequenced in a study of immune characterization of retroperitoneal liposarcoma. TCRdb re-called the PCR reads with MiXCR, one entry per CDR3 protein. The sample includes 2,500 or so distinct CDR3 sequences, around 48% of them seen just once. Source material: tumor tissue. The receptors shown here come from a female donor with retroperitoneal liposarcoma.

J is TRBJ1-1 and V is TRBV7-2, with D maybe TRBD1 (6 bases). V lost 1 base and J 9 bases, leaving 12 bases between the germline ends. The CDR3 has 13 residues. Germline loops: CDR1 SGHTA, CDR2 FQGNSA. CDR3 region: CASSLEGGPKAFF. The CDR3 DNA follows: TGTGCCAGCAGCTTAGAGGGGGGACCGAAAGCTTTCTTT.

This sequence joins TRBV6-1 and TRBJ1-3; no clear D. This CDR3 has 14 residues. CDR1 is MNHNS and CDR2 is SASEGT in the germline V gene. V lost 6 bases to trimming and J lost 0 bases, with 9 bases between them. The CDR3 reads CASRTDFSGNTIYF. CDR3 DNA: TGTGCCAGCAGAACGGACTTCTCTGGAAACACCATATATTTT.

The rearrangement links TRBV7-2 to TRBJ2-5, with D unclear. This CDR3 spans 15 amino acids. Trimming removed 4 bases at V and 1 base at J, with 13 bases between. Germline CDR1 reads SGHTA; CDR2 reads FQGNSA. DNA for the CDR3: TGTGCCAGCAGCTCCTTTTGGGCCAGCCAAGAGACCCAGTACTTC. It translates to CASSSFWASQETQYF.

The chain uses TRBV5-4 and TRBJ2-5, with 11 bases lining up with TRBD1. Germline CDR1 SGHNT, CDR2 YYREEE (reference sequence). The J segment lost 4 bases and the V segment lost 4 bases, leaving 6 bases of the junction unmatched. The CDR3 is made up of 15 amino acids. For the CDR3, the DNA is TGTGCCAGCAGCCTGGGACAGGGGGAGGCAGAGACCCAGTACTTC. It is translated as CASSLGQGEAETQYF.

This clonotype was detected only once. The chain carries TRBV6-6 and TRBJ2-1, with D uncertain. The germline V and J ends were trimmed by 5 bases and 7 bases, with 9 bases remaining between them. The CDR3 totals 12 residues. Germline CDR1 and CDR2: MNHNY and SVGAGI (reference sequence). The CDR3 region has the DNA TGTGCCAGCAGTCTTACCTTTAATGAGCAGTTCTTC. Translation gives CASSLTFNEQFF.

The rearrangement uses TRBV12-3 or TRBV12-4 and TRBJ2-1, with D tentatively TRBD1 (5 bases). The last part of the DNA fits TRBJ2-7 better; the J call may be wrong. CDR3 length: 12 amino acids. The CDR3 DNA is TGTGCCAGCAGTTCCCCCCAGGGCGAGCAGTACTTC. This sequence encodes CASSSPQGEQYF.

The CDR3 DNA follows: TGTGCCAGCAGTGAGCGGGAGACAGATACGCAGTATTTT. This translates into CASSERETDTQYF. The gene calls are TRBV6-4 and TRBJ2-3; 7 bases match TRBD2. J was trimmed by 3 bases and V by 3 bases; bases with no gene match: 0. The CDR3 is made up of 13 amino acids. Germline V CDR1 and CDR2: MRHNA, SNTAGT.

V gene TRBV6-1 combines with J gene TRBJ1-4, with TRBD1 as a possible D gene (6 bases). Germline-derived CDR1 and CDR2 are MNHNS and SASEGT. V was clipped by 6 bases and J by 5 bases, with 22 bases between them. This CDR3 is 17 amino acids long. The CDR3: CASRGGWGGGANEKLFF. CDR3 in DNA: TGTGCCAGCAGGGGGGGGTGGGGAGGGGGGGCCAATGAAAAACTGTTTTTT.

J is TRBJ2-1 and V is TRBV7-8, with TRBD1 matching 7 bases. This CDR3 spans 15 amino acids. The germline CDR1 and CDR2 sequences are SGHVS and FQNEAQ. J gave up 10 bases and V 4 bases, and 13 bases lay outside the gene matches. CDR3 loop: CASSSLADRAYEQFF. In nucleotides, the CDR3 is TGTGCCAGCAGCTCCCTCGCCGACAGGGCCTACGAGCAGTTCTTC.

The chain has TRBV27 and TRBJ2-1; D is uncertain. The germline V gene encodes CDR1 MNHEY and CDR2 SMNVEV (reference sequence). CDR3 length: 14 residues. The ends were cut back, 7 bases at V and 5 bases at J, with 15 bases in the middle. Written as DNA, the CDR3 is TGTGCCAGCAAACTTGGCGGTTTCAACAATGAGCAGTTCTTC. It yields the protein CASKLGGFNNEQFF.

The chain is built from TRBV12-3 or TRBV12-4 and TRBJ2-5; weak D call: TRBD2 (5 bases). The CDR3 sequence is 18 residues long. The germline V and J ends were trimmed by 6 bases and 11 bases, with 34 bases remaining between them. This CDR3 reads CASSQWGASASSYNEQYF. CDR3 bases: TGTGCCAGCAGCCAATGGGGAGCGTCGGCGAGCTCCTACAATGAGCAGTACTTC.

The chain links TRBV27 to TRBJ2-2; D unresolved. V was shortened by 3 bases and J by 6 bases, with 14 bases between the two germline ends. CDR3 length: 15 amino acids. Germline CDR1 reads MNHEY; CDR2 reads SMNVEV (reference sequence). The chain's CDR3 is CASSFLGSSSGELFF. The DNA of the CDR3 is TGTGCCAGCAGTTTTTTGGGATCATCGTCCGGGGAGCTGTTTTTT.

This sequence joins TRBV12-3 or TRBV12-4 and TRBJ2-3; D may be TRBD2 (6 bases). This CDR3 has 14 amino acids. V shed 5 bases and J shed 0 bases, with 9 bases lying between them. The CDR3 bases are TGTGCCAGCAGTCCAAGCGGGAGCACAGATACGCAGTATTTT. It translates to CASSPSGSTDTQYF.

This clonotype has a handful of counts. V and J are TRBV6-1 and TRBJ1-5, with D perhaps matching TRBD1 (5 bases). Germline CDR1 reads MNHNS; CDR2 reads SASEGT. V was cut by 4 bases and J by 4 bases, with 14 bases left in between. The CDR3 spans 15 residues. This CDR3 reads CASSGLGEPNQPQHF. The CDR3 bases are TGTGCCAGCAGTGGGTTAGGGGAACCGAATCAGCCCCAGCATTTT.

Judged by abundance, this clonotype is large. The chain recombines TRBV7-6 with TRBJ2-1; perhaps D is TRBD1 or TRBD2 (5 bases each). The CDR3 consists of 13 residues. Deletions cut 4 bases from V and 13 bases from J, with 17 bases between. Germline lookup yields CDR1 SGHVS and CDR2 FNYEAQ. The CDR3 spells CASSSNLGETQFF. The DNA for the CDR3 is TGTGCCAGCAGCTCAAACCTAGGGGAGACCCAGTTCTTC.

This clonotype qualifies as medium-sized. The chain uses TRBV27 and TRBJ2-1; D remains ambiguous. The DNA end is more similar to TRBJ2-7, so the J call may be wrong. This CDR3 comprises 13 residues. From germline, CDR1 is MNHEY and CDR2 SMNVEV (reference sequence). The CDR3 DNA is TGTGCCAGCAGTTTCTCGCTAGGGTACGAGCAGTACTTC. Amino acids: CASSFSLGYEQYF.

This clonotype is a singleton in its sample. This rearrangement joins TRBV5-1 to TRBJ1-1; D not certain. From germline, CDR1 is SGHRS and CDR2 YFSETQ. This CDR3 has 16 residues. Trimming left V 3 bases short and J 8 bases short, with 23 bases between. Written as DNA, the CDR3 is TGCGCCAGCAGCTCCGACGCCGGACGCCTAGGTAGGGAAGCTTTCTTT. Translated: CASSSDAGRLGREAFF.

By sample fraction, this clonotype is large. The genes are TRBV7-2 and TRBJ2-4; no reliable D call. The CDR3 contains 14 residues. Germline V CDR1 and CDR2: SGHTA, FQGNSA. Between the trimmed V and J ends, which lost 5 bases and 2 bases, there was a span of 10 bases. CDR3 DNA sequence: TGTGCCAGCAGCAGTTCTAATTCCAAAAACATTCAGTACTTC. Translation gives CASSSSNSKNIQYF.

The chain recombines TRBV6-1 with TRBJ2-3; 11 nucleotides line up with TRBD2. The CDR3 sequence is 19 residues long. The V gene's germline CDR1 is MNHNS and CDR2 SASEGT. V lost 3 bases and J lost 6; bases outside the gene matches: 17. The CDR3 nucleotides are TGTGCCAGCAGTGAGCCCTTTAGCGGGAGGGCCCCCTTGCGCGATACGCAGTATTTT. This sequence encodes CASSEPFSGRAPLRDTQYF.

The chain links TRBV7-2 to TRBJ2-1; no firm D call. This CDR3 comprises 12 residues. The germline V gene encodes CDR1 SGHTA and CDR2 FQGNSA. V was trimmed by 1 base and J by 5 bases, leaving 3 bases between them. The CDR3 protein is CASSLGNNEQFF. DNA for the CDR3: TGTGCCAGCAGCTTAGGGAACAATGAGCAGTTCTTC.

DNA for the CDR3: TGTGCCAGCAGTTTAAGCCCCCAAGAGACCCAGTACTTC. This codes for CASSLSPQETQYF. The genes are TRBV12-3 or TRBV12-4 and TRBJ2-5; D is undetermined. The CDR3 length is 13 residues. The ends were cut back, 2 bases at V and 1 base at J, with 5 bases in the middle.

The chain joins TRBV11-3 to TRBJ2-1, with TRBD2 identical over 9 bases. The CDR3 is made up of 15 amino acids. Germline V CDR1 and CDR2: SGHNT, YENEEA. The trim removed 1 base at V and 13 bases at J, leaving 11 bases unmatched. CDR3 DNA sequence: TGTGCCAGCAGCTTAGTAATAGCGGGAGAAGAGACCCAGTTCTTC. It encodes CASSLVIAGEETQFF. Based on the CDR3 plus reference TRBV11-3 and TRBJ2-1, the full variable domain is EAGVVQSPRYKIIEKKQPVAFWCNPISGHNTLYWYLQNLGQGPELLIRYENEEAVDDSQLPKDRFSAERLKGVDSTLKIQPAELGDSAVYLCASSLVIAGEETQFFGPGTRLTVL.

This clonotype was picked up one time. The chain carries TRBV27 and TRBJ1-1, with D possibly matching TRBD1 (6 bases). V dropped 5 bases and J dropped 4 bases, with 11 bases sitting between them. Germline loops: CDR1 MNHEY, CDR2 SMNVEV (reference sequence). The CDR3 consists of 13 residues. The CDR3 region is CASSIVQGTEAFF. CDR3 in DNA: TGTGCCAGCAGTATAGTACAGGGCACTGAAGCTTTCTTT.

This clonotype was seen once. The V call is TRBV6-1, the J call TRBJ2-1, with 7 nucleotides matching TRBD1. Trimming at V came to 9 bases and at J to 7 bases, leaving 12 bases not matched to a gene. The germline V gene has CDR1 MNHNS and CDR2 SASEGT. This CDR3 spans 14 amino acids. CDR3 in amino acids: CARGRQGDNNEQFF. The DNA for the CDR3 is TGTGCCAGGGGGAGACAGGGCGATAATAATGAGCAGTTCTTC.

In the case of this clonotype: The junction differs from germline at one of its ends, possibly a read error. The V call is TRBV12-3 or TRBV12-4, the J call TRBJ2-4; D is possibly TRBD2 (5 bases). The CDR3 loop spans 13 amino acids. CDR3 residues: CVSSPPDSNIQYF. CDR3 DNA sequence: TGTGTCAGCAGCCCTCCGGACTCAAACATTCAGTACTTC.

This clonotype was detected once. The chain recombines TRBV7-8 with TRBJ2-5; 11 nucleotides match TRBD1. The DNA end is more similar to TRBJ2-7, so the J call may be wrong. CDR3 length: 16 residues. The germline V gene encodes CDR1 SGHVS and CDR2 FQNEAQ. Written as DNA, the CDR3 is TGTGCCAGCAGCTCCGGGACAGGGGGAACCTCGTACGAGCAGTACTTC. Translated: CASSSGTGGTSYEQYF.

This clonotype was picked up one time. A single base separates this from a much larger clone, so it may be a read error. This chain joins TRBV6-5 and TRBJ2-1; 13 bases line up with TRBD2. With V trimmed by 8 bases and J by 10 bases, 17 bases remained unmatched. CDR1 and CDR2 (germline): MNHEY, SVGAGI. This CDR3 is built from 17 residues. The CDR3 DNA is TGTGCCAGCCGGGCCGGGACTAGCGGGGCCAGGAAGGAGGAGCAGTTCTTC. Encoded protein: CASRAGTSGARKEEQFF.

The sample holds a few counts of this clonotype. This chain uses TRBV7-2 with TRBJ2-1; no reliable D call. The closer fit of TRBJ2-7 to the DNA end suggests the J call may be wrong. This CDR3 spans 13 amino acids. The germline CDR1 and CDR2 sequences are SGHTA and FQGNSA. CDR3 sequence reads: CASSHYNYNEQYF. The CDR3 bases are TGTGCCAGCAGCCATTATAACTACAATGAGCAGTACTTC.

In nucleotides, the CDR3 is TGTGCCAGCAACGGGAGGGGCACAGATACGCAGTATTTT. It translates to CASNGRGTDTQYF. The rearrangement uses TRBV6-8 and TRBJ2-3, with 8 nucleotides matching TRBD2. Trimming cost V 7 bases and J 1 base; bases outside gene matches: 1. The germline V gene encodes CDR1 MNHGY and CDR2 SAAAGT. The CDR3 is 13 residues long.

By share, this clonotype counts as large. The germline gene is not matched at one end of the junction; a read error may be the cause. The V call is TRBV6-1, the J call TRBJ2-5; D call uncertain. Per the germline V gene, CDR1 is MNHNS and CDR2 is SASEGT. This CDR3 contains 13 residues. CDR3 nucleotides: TGTGCCAGCAGCTCCCGACCCCAAGGGACCCAGTACTTC. Translation gives CASSSRPQGTQYF.